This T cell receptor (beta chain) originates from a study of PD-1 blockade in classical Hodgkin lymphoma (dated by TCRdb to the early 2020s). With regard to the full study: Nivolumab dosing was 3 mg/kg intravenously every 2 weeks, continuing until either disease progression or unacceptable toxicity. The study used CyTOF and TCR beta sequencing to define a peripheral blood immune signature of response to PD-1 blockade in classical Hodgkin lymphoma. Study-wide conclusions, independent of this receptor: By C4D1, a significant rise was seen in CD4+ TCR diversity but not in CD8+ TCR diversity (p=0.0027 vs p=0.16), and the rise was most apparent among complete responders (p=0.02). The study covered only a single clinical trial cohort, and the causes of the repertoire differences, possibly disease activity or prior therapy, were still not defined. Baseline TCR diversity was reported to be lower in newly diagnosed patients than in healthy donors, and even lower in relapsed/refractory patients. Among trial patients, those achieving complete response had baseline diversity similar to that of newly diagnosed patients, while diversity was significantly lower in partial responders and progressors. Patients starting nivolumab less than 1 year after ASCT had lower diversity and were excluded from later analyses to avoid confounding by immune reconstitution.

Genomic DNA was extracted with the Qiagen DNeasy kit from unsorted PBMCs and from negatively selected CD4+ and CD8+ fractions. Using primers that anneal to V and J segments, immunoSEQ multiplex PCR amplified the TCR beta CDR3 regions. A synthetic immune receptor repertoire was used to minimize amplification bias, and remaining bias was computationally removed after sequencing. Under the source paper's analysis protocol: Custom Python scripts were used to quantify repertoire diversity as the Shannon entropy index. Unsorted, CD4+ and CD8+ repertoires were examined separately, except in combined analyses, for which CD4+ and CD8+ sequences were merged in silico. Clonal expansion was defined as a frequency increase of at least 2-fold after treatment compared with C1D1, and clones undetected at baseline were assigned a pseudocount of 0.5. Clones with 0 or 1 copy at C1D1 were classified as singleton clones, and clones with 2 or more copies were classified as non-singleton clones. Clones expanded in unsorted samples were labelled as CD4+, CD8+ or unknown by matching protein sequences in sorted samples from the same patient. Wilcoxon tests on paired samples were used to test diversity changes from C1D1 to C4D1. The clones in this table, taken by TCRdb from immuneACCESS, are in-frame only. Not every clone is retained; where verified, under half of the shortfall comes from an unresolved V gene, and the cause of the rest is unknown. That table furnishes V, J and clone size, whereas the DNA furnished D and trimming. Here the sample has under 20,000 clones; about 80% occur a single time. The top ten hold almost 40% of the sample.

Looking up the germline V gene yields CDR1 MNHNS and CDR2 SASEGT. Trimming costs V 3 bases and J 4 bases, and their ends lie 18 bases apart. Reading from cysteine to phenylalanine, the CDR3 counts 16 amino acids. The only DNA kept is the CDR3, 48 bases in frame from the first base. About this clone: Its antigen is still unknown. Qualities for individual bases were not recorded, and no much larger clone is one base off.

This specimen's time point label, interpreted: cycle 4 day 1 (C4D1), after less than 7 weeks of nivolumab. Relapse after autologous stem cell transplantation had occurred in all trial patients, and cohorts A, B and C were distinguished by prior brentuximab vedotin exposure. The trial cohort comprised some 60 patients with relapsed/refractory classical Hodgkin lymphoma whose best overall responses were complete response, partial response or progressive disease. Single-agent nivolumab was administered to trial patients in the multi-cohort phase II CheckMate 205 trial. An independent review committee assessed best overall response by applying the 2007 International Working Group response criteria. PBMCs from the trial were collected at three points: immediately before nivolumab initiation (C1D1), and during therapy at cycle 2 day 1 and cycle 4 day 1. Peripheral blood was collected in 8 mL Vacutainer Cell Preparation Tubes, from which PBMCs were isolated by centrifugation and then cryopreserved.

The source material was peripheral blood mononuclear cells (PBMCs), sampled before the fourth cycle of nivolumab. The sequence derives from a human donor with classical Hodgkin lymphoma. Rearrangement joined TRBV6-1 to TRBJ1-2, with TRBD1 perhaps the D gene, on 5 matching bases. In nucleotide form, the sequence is TGTGCCAGCAGTGACCCGAGTCAAAGGGACGGCTATGGCTACACCTTC. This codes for CASSDPSQRDGYGYTF.